A selection of T cell receptor beta chains follows, all from one sample in a study of cytomegalovirus exposure and HLA in healthy donors. Sequenced by immunoSEQ multiplex PCR; TCRdb stores in-frame clones only, minus some. The table has approximately 110,000 clones, 65% to 75% seen once. Sequenced: PBMCs. The receptors were gathered from a man aged 25 to 40 in good health and CMV-seropositive. CDR3s include the opening cysteine and the closing phenylalanine or tryptophan. A D gene is named only where the DNA matches it firmly. Not all rows give a size; the values are once, few, many and, for expanded clones, a class.

v_call	d_call	clone_size	j_call	cdr3_aa	cdr3_nt
TRBV7-9	-	once	TRBJ2-1	CASSLPGNEQFF	TGTGCCAGCAGCTTACCGGGCAATGAGCAGTTCTTC
TRBV6-5	-	-	TRBJ1-6	CASSPSGRGNSPLHF	TGTGCCAGCAGTCCTTCTGGACGGGGTAATTCACCCCTCCACTTT
TRBV6-5	-	-	TRBJ2-5	CASSPLRDYQETQYF	TGTGCCAGCAGTCCTCTCCGGGACTACCAAGAGACCCAGTACTTC
TRBV19	TRBD1	-	TRBJ2-2	CASSAGQGAGTGELFF	TGTGCCAGTAGTGCGGGACAGGGGGCTGGGACCGGGGAGCTGTTTTTT
TRBV4-1	-	-	TRBJ1-5	CASSESGSQPQHF	TGCGCCAGCAGCGAATCAGGGTCCCAGCCCCAGCATTTT
TRBV14	TRBD2	-	TRBJ2-5	CASSQGLAGASQYF	TGTGCCAGCAGCCAGGGACTAGCGGGGGCAAGCCAGTACTTC
TRBV5-1	TRBD1	-	TRBJ2-1	CASSLAQGAGEQFF	TGCGCCAGCAGCTTGGCACAGGGGGCCGGTGAGCAGTTCTTC
TRBV11-3	TRBD2	-	TRBJ2-3	CASSLDRGRGADTQYF	TGTGCCAGCAGCTTAGATCGAGGGAGGGGCGCAGATACGCAGTATTTT
TRBV10-1	-	-	TRBJ1-4	CASSAGTNEKLFF	TGCGCCAGCAGTGCCGGAACTAATGAAAAACTGTTTTTT
TRBV7-2	-	-	TRBJ1-5	CASSLAGRNQPQHF	TGTGCCAGCAGCTTAGCGGGCCGCAATCAGCCCCAGCATTTT
TRBV11-2	-	-	TRBJ2-3	CATTEGVVADTQYF	TGTGCTACTACCGAGGGGGTGGTGGCAGATACGCAGTATTTT
TRBV4-2	TRBD1	-	TRBJ1-1	CASSQSEDRGGEAFF	TGTGCCAGCAGCCAAAGTGAGGACAGGGGTGGTGAAGCTTTCTTT
TRBV4-1	-	few	TRBJ2-7	CASSHPGAYEQYF	TGCGCCAGCAGCCACCCCGGGGCCTACGAGCAGTACTTC
TRBV7-3	TRBD1	-	TRBJ1-1	CASSRSQGDTEAFF	TGTGCCAGCAGCCGCAGCCAGGGGGACACTGAAGCTTTCTTT
TRBV5-8	-	-	TRBJ1-5	CASSFTLYREGSNQPQHF	TGTGCCAGCAGCTTTACCCTATACAGGGAAGGGAGCAATCAGCCCCAGCATTTT
TRBV5-1	-	-	TRBJ2-7	CASSLTYEQYF	TGCGCCAGCAGCTTAACTTACGAGCAGTACTTC
TRBV6-5	TRBD1	-	TRBJ2-5	CASSRNRGGETQYF	TGTGCCAGCAGCCGAAACAGGGGTGGGGAGACCCAGTACTTC